Listed below are T cell receptor beta chains from one sample, sequenced in a study of CD8 T cells in Susac syndrome. TCRdb used MiXCR to reprocess the immunoSEQ multiplex PCR reads, holding one entry per CDR3 protein. Here the sample spans some 50,000 distinct CDR3 sequences, 95% being singletons. Sequencing was carried out using CD8+ T cells from PBMCs. The receptors derive from a human donor with Susac syndrome. CDR3s include the opening cysteine and the closing phenylalanine or tryptophan. A D gene is named only where the DNA matches it firmly. The size field is filled for only some rows; it gives once, few, many or a size class.

J	V	size	D	DNA	CDR3
TRBJ2-7	TRBV13	.	.	TGTGCCAGCAGCTTACAGCGGAGCTACTACGAGCAGTACTTC	CASSLQRSYYEQYF
TRBJ1-2	TRBV9	.	TRBD1	TGTGCCAGCAGCGTGTGGGACAGTTATGGCTACACCTTC	CASSVWDSYGYTF
TRBJ2-7	TRBV9	.	.	TGTGCCAGCAGCCCTGGGGTGAACGAGCAGTACTTC	CASSPGVNEQYF
TRBJ1-6	TRBV5-6	.	.	TGTGCCAGCAGCTTACTAGGGAATTCACCCCTCCACTTT	CASSLLGNSPLHF
TRBJ2-3	TRBV27	.	.	TGTGCCAGCAGTGGGTGGGGTGGCACAGATACGCAGTATTTT	CASSGWGGTDTQYF
TRBJ2-1	TRBV5-1	.	.	TGCGCCAGCAGCTTGGATGACCACAATGAGCAGTTCTTC	CASSLDDHNEQFF
TRBJ2-2	TRBV9	.	.	TGTGCCAGCAGCGTATATCAGGGGACGGCCGGGGAGCTGTTTTTT	CASSVYQGTAGELFF
TRBJ1-2	TRBV20-1	.	TRBD1	TGCAGTGCTGCCCGGACAGGATCCACTGGCTACACCTTC	CSAARTGSTGYTF
TRBJ2-5	TRBV3-1	.	TRBD2	TGTGCCAGCAGCCAAGATTTTAGGACTAGGTACCAAGAGACCCAGTACTTC	CASSQDFRTRYQETQYF
TRBJ1-5	TRBV7-2	.	.	TGTGCCAGCAGTCGGGACGTAAATCAGCCCCAGCATTTT	CASSRDVNQPQHF
TRBJ1-5	TRBV9	medium-sized	.	TGTGCCAGCAGCAGGAATCAGCCCCAGCATTTT	CASSRNQPQHF
TRBJ1-2	TRBV20-1	.	.	TGCAGTGCTAGAGGACTCGGCGGGTATGGCTACACCTTC	CSARGLGGYGYTF
TRBJ2-5	TRBV7-2	.	.	TGTGCCAGCAGCTTAGAATCTGGGCTCCAAGAGACCCAGTACTTC	CASSLESGLQETQYF
TRBJ2-1	TRBV6-6	.	TRBD1	TGTGCCTCGGACAACAGGGGAGTTCAGTTCTTC	CASDNRGVQFF
TRBJ2-1	TRBV4-2	.	TRBD2	TGTGCCAGCAGCCAAGATCACCGACTAGCCGACAATGAGCAGTTCTTC	CASSQDHRLADNEQFF
TRBJ2-5	TRBV9	.	.	TGTGCCAGCAGCGTAGTTGGAGGACAAGAGACCCAGTACTTC	CASSVVGGQETQYF
TRBJ2-5	TRBV5-4	.	TRBD1	TGTGCCAGCAGCCCCTTCCGGGACAGGGCATTTTCGGAGACCCAGTACTTC	CASSPFRDRAFSETQYF
TRBJ1-3	TRBV30	.	.	TGTGCCTGGAGCGAAGATACCTCTGGAAACACCATATATTTT	CAWSEDTSGNTIYF
TRBJ2-7	TRBV29-1	once	.	TGCAGCGTTGAGGGGCAGGGTGGGGGCGAGCAGTACTTC	CSVEGQGGGEQYF
TRBJ1-5	TRBV2	.	.	TGTGCCAGCAGTGACAAGGGATATCAGCCCCAGCATTTT	CASSDKGYQPQHF
TRBJ2-3	TRBV30	.	TRBD1	TGTGCCTGGAGATTGACAGGGGGCCCGGCGGATACGCAGTATTTT	CAWRLTGGPADTQYF
TRBJ1-1	TRBV29-1	.	.	TGCAGCGTTGGGGGTTTCCACACCGTTTCGAACACTGAAGCTTTCTTT	CSVGGFHTVSNTEAFF
TRBJ2-1	TRBV7-6	.	.	TGTGCCAGCAGCCCACGGCAGGGGGGCCCCTACAATGAGCAGTTCTTC	CASSPRQGGPYNEQFF
TRBJ2-3	TRBV6-2/TRBV6-3	few	.	TGTGCCAGCAGTTACTCCACGGGACTCGATACGCAGTATTTT	CASSYSTGLDTQYF
TRBJ2-7	TRBV20-1	.	TRBD1	TGCAGTGCTAGAACCCTATCTGACAGGGCGGAGCAGTACTTC	CSARTLSDRAEQYF
TRBJ2-5	TRBV2	once	.	TGTGCCAGCACAGGGGAGACCCAGTACTTC	CASTGETQYF
TRBJ2-7	TRBV5-1	.	.	TGCGCCAGCAGCTTGAACCCCTACGAGCAGTACTTC	CASSLNPYEQYF
TRBJ1-2	TRBV6-5	.	TRBD1	TGTGCCAGCGGATTCGGACAGGGGGCTTATGGCTACACCTTC	CASGFGQGAYGYTF
TRBJ1-1	TRBV30	.	.	TGTGCCTGGAGTGATGAAATGAACACTGAAGCTTTCTTT	CAWSDEMNTEAFF
TRBJ2-5	TRBV14	.	TRBD1	TGTGCCAGCAGCCAAGCGGGACAGGGTGACGAGACCCAGTACTTC	CASSQAGQGDETQYF
TRBJ2-1	TRBV7-9	.	.	TGTGCCAGCAGCTTAGGCTTCAGCTCCTACAATGAGCAGTTCTTC	CASSLGFSSYNEQFF
TRBJ1-6	TRBV4-1	.	TRBD1	TGCGCCAGCAGCCTAGTGTGGGGACAGGGAGATTCACCCCTCCACTTT	CASSLVWGQGDSPLHF
TRBJ2-7	TRBV20-1	.	.	TGCAGTGCTAGAGATCCGGGGACCTCCTCCTACGAGCAGTACTTC	CSARDPGTSSYEQYF
TRBJ1-1	TRBV11-1	.	.	TGTGCCAGCAGGGGGGTTGATAATGAAGCTTTCTTT	CASRGVDNEAFF
TRBJ2-2	TRBV12-3/TRBV12-4	few	.	TGTGCCAGCAGTTTCCGTCCCGGGGAGCTGTTTTTT	CASSFRPGELFF
TRBJ1-6	TRBV6-5	.	.	TGTGCCAGCAGTTGGCGGGGGGGTAATTCACCCCTCCACTTT	CASSWRGGNSPLHF
TRBJ2-7	TRBV3-1	.	TRBD2	TGTGCCAGCAGCCATTCCGGGACTAGCGGGGGCCCCCCCTACGAGCAGTACTTC	CASSHSGTSGGPPYEQYF
TRBJ2-4	TRBV7-8	.	TRBD1	TGTGCCAGCGCCGCAACTCCAGGGGGTGTAAACATTCAGTACTTC	CASAATPGGVNIQYF
TRBJ2-5	TRBV6-5	once	.	TGTGCCAGCAGTTACGGGCAGGGCCAAGAGACCCAGTACTTC	CASSYGQGQETQYF
TRBJ2-7	TRBV11-2	.	.	TGTGCCAGCAGCTTAGAGGGTATCTGGCAGTACTTC	CASSLEGIWQYF
TRBJ2-1	TRBV9	.	.	TGTGCCAGCAGCGTAGTAGGGGGGCCCTACAATGAGCAGTTCTTC	CASSVVGGPYNEQFF
TRBJ2-7	TRBV20-1	.	TRBD1	TGCAGTGCTGGGGATGTGACAGGGGAGTTCTACGAGCAGTACTTC	CSAGDVTGEFYEQYF
TRBJ2-7	TRBV18	.	TRBD2	TGTGCCAGCTCACCACCGGGAGGGACCCTTCTCTCCTACGAGCAGTACTTC	CASSPPGGTLLSYEQYF
TRBJ2-1	TRBV7-8	.	.	TGTGCCAGCAGCCCATATTCGCAGAGCTCCTACAATGAGCAGTTCTTC	CASSPYSQSSYNEQFF
TRBJ2-1	TRBV14	.	TRBD1	TGTGCCAGCCAAGGACAGGGGGCTCCTAGCTCCTACAATGAGCAGTTCTTC	CASQGQGAPSSYNEQFF
TRBJ2-5	TRBV30	.	.	TGTGCCTGGAGTGGGGACCACGTACAAGAGACCCAGTACTTC	CAWSGDHVQETQYF
TRBJ2-1	TRBV15	.	.	TGTGCCACCAGCAGAGATGTCGGGTACAATGAGCAGTTCTTC	CATSRDVGYNEQFF
TRBJ2-1	TRBV27	.	TRBD1	TGTGCCAGCAGTGACCTCGGGACAGCATCCTACAATGAGCAGTTCTTC	CASSDLGTASYNEQFF
TRBJ2-3	TRBV20-1	.	.	TGCAGTGCTAGCGGATTACAGGGAGAGGCGACAGATACGCAGTATTTT	CSASGLQGEATDTQYF